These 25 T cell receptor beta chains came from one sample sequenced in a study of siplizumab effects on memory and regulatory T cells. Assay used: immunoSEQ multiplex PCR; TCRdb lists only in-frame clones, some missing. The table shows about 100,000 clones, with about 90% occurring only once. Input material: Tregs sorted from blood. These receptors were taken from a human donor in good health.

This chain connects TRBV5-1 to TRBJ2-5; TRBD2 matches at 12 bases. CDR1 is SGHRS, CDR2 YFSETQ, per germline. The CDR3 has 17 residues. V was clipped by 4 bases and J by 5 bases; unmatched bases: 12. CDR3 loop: CASSLQPTSGSLETQYF. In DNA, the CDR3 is TGCGCCAGCAGCCTCCAACCGACTAGCGGGAGCCTTGAGACCCAGTACTTC.

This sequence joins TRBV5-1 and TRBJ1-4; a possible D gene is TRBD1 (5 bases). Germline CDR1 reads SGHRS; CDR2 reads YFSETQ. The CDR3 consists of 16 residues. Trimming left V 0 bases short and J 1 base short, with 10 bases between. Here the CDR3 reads CASSLDWGVTNEKLFF. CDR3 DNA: TGCGCCAGCAGCTTGGATTGGGGCGTAACTAATGAAAAACTGTTTTTT. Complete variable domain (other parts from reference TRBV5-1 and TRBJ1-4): KAGVTQTPRYLIKTRGQQVTLSCSPISGHRSVSWYQQTPGQGLQFLFEYFSETQRNKGNFPGRFSGRQFSNSRSEMNVSTLELGDSALYLCASSLDWGVTNEKLFFGSGTQLSVL.

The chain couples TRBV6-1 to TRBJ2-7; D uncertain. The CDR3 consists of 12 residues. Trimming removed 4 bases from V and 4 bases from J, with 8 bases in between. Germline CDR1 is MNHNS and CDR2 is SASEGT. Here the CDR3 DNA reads TGTGCCAGCAGTGGGCCTTGGTACGAGCAGTACTTC. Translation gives CASSGPWYEQYF.

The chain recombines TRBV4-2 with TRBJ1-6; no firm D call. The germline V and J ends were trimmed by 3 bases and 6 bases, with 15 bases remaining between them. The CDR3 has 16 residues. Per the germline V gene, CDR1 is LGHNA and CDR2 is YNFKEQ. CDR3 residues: CASSHPLGTINSPLHF. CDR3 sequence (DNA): TGTGCCAGCAGCCATCCCCTGGGAACGATTAATTCACCCCTCCACTTT.

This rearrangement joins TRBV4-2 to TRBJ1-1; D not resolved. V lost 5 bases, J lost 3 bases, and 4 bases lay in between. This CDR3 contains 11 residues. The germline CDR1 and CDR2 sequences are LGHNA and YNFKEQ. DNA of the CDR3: TGTGCCAGCAGCTGGGACACTGAAGCTTTCTTT. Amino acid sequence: CASSWDTEAFF.

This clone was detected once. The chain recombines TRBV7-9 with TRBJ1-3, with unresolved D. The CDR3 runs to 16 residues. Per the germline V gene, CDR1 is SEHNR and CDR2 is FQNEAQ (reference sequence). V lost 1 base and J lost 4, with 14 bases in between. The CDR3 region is CASSLGGSAGGNTIYF. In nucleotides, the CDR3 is TGTGCCAGCAGCTTAGGCGGTTCGGCAGGAGGAAACACCATATATTTT.

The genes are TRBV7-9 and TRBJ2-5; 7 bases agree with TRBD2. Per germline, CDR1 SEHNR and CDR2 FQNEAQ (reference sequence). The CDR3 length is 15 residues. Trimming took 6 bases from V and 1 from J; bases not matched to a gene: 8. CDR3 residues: CASSTLAGTQETQYF. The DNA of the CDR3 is TGTGCCAGCAGTACCTTAGCGGGTACCCAAGAGACCCAGTACTTC.

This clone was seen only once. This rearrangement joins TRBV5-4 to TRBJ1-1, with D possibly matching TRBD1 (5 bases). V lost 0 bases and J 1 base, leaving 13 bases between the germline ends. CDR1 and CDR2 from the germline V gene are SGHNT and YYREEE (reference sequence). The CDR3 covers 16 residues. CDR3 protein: CASSLARTRPNTEAFF. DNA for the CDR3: TGTGCCAGCAGCTTGGCCCGGACAAGACCGAACACTGAAGCTTTCTTT.

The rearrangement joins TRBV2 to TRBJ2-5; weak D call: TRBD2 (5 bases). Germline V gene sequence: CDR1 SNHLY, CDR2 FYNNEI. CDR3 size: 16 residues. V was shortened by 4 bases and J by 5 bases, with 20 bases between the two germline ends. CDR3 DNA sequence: TGTGCCAGCAGTGGGGGTCTCAGTTTGGAGGTGGAGACCCAGTACTTC. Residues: CASSGGLSLEVETQYF. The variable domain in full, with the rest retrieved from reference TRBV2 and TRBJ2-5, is EPEVTQTPSHQVTQMGQEVILRCVPISNHLYFYWYRQILGQKVEFLVSFYNNEISEKSEIFDDQFSVERPDGSNFTLKIRSTKLEDSAMYFCASSGGLSLEVETQYFGPGTRLLVL.

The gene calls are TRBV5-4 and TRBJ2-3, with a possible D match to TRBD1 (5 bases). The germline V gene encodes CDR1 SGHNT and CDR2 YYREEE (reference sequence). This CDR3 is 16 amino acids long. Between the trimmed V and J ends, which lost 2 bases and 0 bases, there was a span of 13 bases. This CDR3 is CASSFGVGASTDTQYF. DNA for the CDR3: TGTGCCAGCAGCTTTGGTGTAGGGGCTAGCACAGATACGCAGTATTTT.

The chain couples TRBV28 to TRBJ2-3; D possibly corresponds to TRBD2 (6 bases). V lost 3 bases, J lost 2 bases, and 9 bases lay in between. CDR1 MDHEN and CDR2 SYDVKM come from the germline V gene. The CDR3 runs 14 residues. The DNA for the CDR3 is TGTGCCAGCAGTTTGTGGGGGGACACAGATACGCAGTATTTT. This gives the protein CASSLWGDTDTQYF.

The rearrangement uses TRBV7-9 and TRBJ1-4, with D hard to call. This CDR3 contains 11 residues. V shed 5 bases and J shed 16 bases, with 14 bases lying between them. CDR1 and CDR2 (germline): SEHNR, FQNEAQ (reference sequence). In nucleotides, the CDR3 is TGTGCCAGCAGCCGGCTGGAGCGGGAGTTTTTT. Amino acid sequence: CASSRLEREFF.

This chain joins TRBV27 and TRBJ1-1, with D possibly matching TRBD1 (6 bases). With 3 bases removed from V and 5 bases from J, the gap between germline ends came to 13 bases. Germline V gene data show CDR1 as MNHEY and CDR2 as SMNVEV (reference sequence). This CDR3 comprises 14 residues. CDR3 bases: TGTGCCAGCAGTTTCGGGCGGGGGGCTACTGAAGCTTTCTTT. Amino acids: CASSFGRGATEAFF.

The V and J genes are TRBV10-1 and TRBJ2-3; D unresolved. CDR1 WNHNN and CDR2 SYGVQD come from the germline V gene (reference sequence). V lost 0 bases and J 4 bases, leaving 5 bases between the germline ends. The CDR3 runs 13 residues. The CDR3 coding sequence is TGCGCCAGCAGTGAGTCGAATTCAGATACGCAGTATTTT. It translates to CASSESNSDTQYF.

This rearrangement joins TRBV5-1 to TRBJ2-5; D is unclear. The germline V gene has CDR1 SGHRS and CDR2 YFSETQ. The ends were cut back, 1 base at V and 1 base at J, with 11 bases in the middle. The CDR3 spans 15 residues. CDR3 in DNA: TGCGCCAGCAGCTTGCTGCGGACGAGCCAAGAGACCCAGTACTTC. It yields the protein CASSLLRTSQETQYF.

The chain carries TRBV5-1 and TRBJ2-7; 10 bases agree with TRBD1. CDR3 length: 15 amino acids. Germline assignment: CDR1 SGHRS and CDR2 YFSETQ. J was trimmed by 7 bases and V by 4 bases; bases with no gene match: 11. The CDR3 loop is CASSRSGTGVREQYF. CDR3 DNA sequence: TGCGCCAGCAGCAGATCCGGGACAGGGGTACGGGAGCAGTACTTC.

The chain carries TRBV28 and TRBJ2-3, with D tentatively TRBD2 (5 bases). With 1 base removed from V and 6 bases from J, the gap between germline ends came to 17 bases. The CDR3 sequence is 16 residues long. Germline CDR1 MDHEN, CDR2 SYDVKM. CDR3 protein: CASSLFGTVDFDTQYF. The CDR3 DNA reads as TGTGCCAGCAGTTTATTTGGAACGGTGGACTTTGATACGCAGTATTTT.

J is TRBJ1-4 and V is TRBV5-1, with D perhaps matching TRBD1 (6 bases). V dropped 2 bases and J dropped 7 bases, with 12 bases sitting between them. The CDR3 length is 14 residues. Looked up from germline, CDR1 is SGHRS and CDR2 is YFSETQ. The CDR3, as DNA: TGCGCCAGCAGCTTTGAGGACAGCCCTGAAAAACTGTTTTTT. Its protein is CASSFEDSPEKLFF.

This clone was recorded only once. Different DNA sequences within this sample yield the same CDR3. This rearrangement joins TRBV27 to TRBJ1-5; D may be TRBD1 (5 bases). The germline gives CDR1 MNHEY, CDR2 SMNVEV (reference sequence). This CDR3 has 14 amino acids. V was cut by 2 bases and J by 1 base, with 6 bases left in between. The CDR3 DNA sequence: TGTGCCAGCAGTTTAGAGGGGAGCAATCAGCCCCAGCATTTT. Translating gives CASSLEGSNQPQHF.

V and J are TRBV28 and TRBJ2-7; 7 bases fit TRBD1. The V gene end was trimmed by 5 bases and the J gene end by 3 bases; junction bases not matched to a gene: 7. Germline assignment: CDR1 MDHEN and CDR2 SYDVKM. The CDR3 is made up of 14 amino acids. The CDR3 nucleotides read TGTGCCAGCAGTCCACCGACAGGGTACTACGAGCAGTACTTC. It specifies CASSPPTGYYEQYF. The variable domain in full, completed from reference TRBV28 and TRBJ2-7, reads DVKVTQSSRYLVKRTGEKVFLECVQDMDHENMFWYRQDPGLGLRLIYFSYDVKMKEKGDIPEGYSVSREKKERFSLILESASTNQTSMYLCASSPPTGYYEQYFGPGTRLTVT.

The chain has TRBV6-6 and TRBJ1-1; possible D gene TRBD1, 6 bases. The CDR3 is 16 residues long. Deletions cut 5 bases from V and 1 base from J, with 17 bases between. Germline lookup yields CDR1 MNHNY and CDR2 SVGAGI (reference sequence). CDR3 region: CASSRIGGAGNTEAFF. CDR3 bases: TGTGCCAGCAGTCGTATAGGGGGGGCGGGGAACACTGAAGCTTTCTTT.

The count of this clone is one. The CDR3 protein is CASSAWAPARGEKLFF. The CDR3, as DNA: TGTGCCAGCAGTGCCTGGGCGCCCGCGAGGGGAGAAAAACTGTTTTTT. The chain combines TRBV6-1 with TRBJ1-4, with TRBD1 as a possible D gene (5 bases). From germline, CDR1 is MNHNS and CDR2 SASEGT. V was clipped by 4 bases and J by 8 bases, with 20 bases between them. The CDR3 is 16 residues long.

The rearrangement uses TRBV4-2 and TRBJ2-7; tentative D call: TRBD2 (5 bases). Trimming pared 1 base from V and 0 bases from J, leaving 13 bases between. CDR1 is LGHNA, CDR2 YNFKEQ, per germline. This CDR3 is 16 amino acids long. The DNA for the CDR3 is TGTGCCAGCAGCCAAGGAGGAGGACTGAGCTCCTACGAGCAGTACTTC. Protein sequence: CASSQGGGLSSYEQYF.

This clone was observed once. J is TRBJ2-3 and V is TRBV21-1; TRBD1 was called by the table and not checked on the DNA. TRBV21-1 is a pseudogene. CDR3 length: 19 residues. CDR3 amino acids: CASSKGWSGALPFSNTQYF. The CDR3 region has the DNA TGTGCCAGCAGCAAAGGATGGTCAGGGGCGCTACCGTTTAGCAATACGCAGTATTTT.

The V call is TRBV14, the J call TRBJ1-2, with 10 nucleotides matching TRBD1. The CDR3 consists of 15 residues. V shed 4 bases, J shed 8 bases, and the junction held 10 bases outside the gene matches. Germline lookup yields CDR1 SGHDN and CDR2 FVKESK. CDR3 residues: CASSLGTGDRRGYTF. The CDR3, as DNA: TGTGCCAGCAGCCTGGGGACAGGGGATAGACGGGGCTACACCTTC.